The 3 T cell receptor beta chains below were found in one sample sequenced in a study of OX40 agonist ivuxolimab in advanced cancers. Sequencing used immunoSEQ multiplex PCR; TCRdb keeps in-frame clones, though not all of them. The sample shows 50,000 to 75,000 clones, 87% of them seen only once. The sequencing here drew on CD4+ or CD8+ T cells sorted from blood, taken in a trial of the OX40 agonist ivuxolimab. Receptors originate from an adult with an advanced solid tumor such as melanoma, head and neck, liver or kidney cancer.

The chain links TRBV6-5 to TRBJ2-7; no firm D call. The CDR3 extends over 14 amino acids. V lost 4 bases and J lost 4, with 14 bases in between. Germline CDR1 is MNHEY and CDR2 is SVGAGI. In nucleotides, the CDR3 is TGTGCCAGCAGTTCCCCAAGCCGGGCTTACGAGCAGTACTTC. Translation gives CASSSPSRAYEQYF.

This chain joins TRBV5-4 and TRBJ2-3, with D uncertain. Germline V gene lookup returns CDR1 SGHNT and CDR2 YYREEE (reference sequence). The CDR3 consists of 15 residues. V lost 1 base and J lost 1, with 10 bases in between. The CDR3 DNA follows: TGTGCCAGCAGCTTGAGCCAGTTTCGCACAGATACGCAGTATTTT. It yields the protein CASSLSQFRTDTQYF.

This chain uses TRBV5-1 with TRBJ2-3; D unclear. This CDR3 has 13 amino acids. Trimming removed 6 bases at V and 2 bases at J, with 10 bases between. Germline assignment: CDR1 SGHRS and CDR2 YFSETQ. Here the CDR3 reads CASTPTPTDTQYF. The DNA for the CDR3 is TGCGCCAGCACCCCCACTCCCACAGATACGCAGTATTTT.